Below, 13 T cell receptor beta chains from the same sample are listed, as sequenced in a study of shared clonotypes between healthy human individuals (dated by TCRdb to 2018 to 2021). The library was prepared using the immunoSEQ multiplex PCR assay. TCRdb took over this immuneACCESS table, retaining in-frame rearrangements with V and J assigned. Such tables are incomplete; in checked studies, under half of the missing clones stem from an unresolved V gene, and the remainder is unexplained. The sample yields fewer than 2.5 million clones; more than 85% were counted once. The ten largest clones capture 0.36% of the sample. Sequenced input: naive CD4+ T cells from PBMCs. The cell subset or site label corresponds to: CD45RA+ positively selected. All receptors derive from a man aged 18-30 years in good health. Some clones in this sample may be carry-over from other donors' samples.

The V gene is TRBV18, the J gene TRBJ2-2; D not certain. The ends were cut back, 3 bases at V and 2 bases at J, with 10 bases in the middle. This CDR3 is built from 15 residues. The germline V gene encodes CDR1 KGHSH and CDR2 LQKENI. The CDR3 DNA is TGTGCCAGCTCACCGGATAGAACAAACACCGGGGAGCTGTTTTTT. This sequence encodes CASSPDRTNTGELFF.

There are a few counts of this clone. This specimen includes other DNA sequences encoding the same CDR3. The chain has TRBV28 and TRBJ1-5; D is undetermined. This CDR3 has 15 residues. Trimming took 5 bases from V and 0 from J, leaving 11 bases between them. Germline V CDR1 and CDR2: MDHEN, SYDVKM. In nucleotides, the CDR3 is TGTGCCAGCAGTCGTCCGGTTTATAGCAATCAGCCCCAGCATTTT. It translates to CASSRPVYSNQPQHF.

This clone has only a few counts. The J gene is TRBJ2-3, the V gene TRBV18; 16 nucleotides line up with TRBD2. CDR3 length: 16 residues. Germline V CDR1 and CDR2: KGHSH, LQKENI. J gave up 6 bases and V 3 bases, and 3 bases lay outside the gene matches. CDR3 sequence: CASSPPGLAGGDTQYF. CDR3 nucleotide sequence: TGTGCCAGCTCACCGCCGGGACTAGCGGGAGGGGATACGCAGTATTTT.

The chain has TRBV30 and TRBJ1-2, with D uncertain. Germline CDR1 is GTSNPN and CDR2 is SVGIG (reference sequence). This CDR3 is 14 amino acids long. Trimming took off 0 bases at V and 9 bases at J, with 17 bases between the two ends. The CDR3 region is CAWSVRRFHDRYTF. The CDR3 nucleotides are TGTGCCTGGAGTGTACGAAGGTTTCATGATCGCTACACCTTC.

This chain uses TRBV5-8 with TRBJ1-2; no reliable D call. CDR1 and CDR2 from the germline V gene are SGHTS and YDEGEE. The CDR3 loop spans 13 amino acids. V was trimmed by 6 bases and J by 2 bases, leaving 11 bases between them. The CDR3 loop is CASKIGENYGYTF. In DNA, the CDR3 is TGTGCCAGCAAGATTGGGGAAAACTATGGCTACACCTTC.

The V gene is TRBV11-2, the J gene TRBJ2-1; D might be TRBD2 (5 bases). The germline V gene has CDR1 SGHAT and CDR2 FQNNGV. Trimming shortened V by 4 bases and J by 0 bases, and 13 bases separated the two germline ends. The CDR3 contains 16 residues. This chain's CDR3 is CASSSRIGVSYNEQFF. In DNA form, the CDR3 reads TGTGCCAGCAGCTCCCGGATCGGGGTCTCCTACAATGAGCAGTTCTTC.

This clone turned up a few times. CDR3 DNA: TGTGCCAGCAGCCAAGATCCAGGGCCCGATCAGCCCCAGCATTTT. It specifies CASSQDPGPDQPQHF. The chain has TRBV4-2 and TRBJ1-5, with TRBD1 as a possible D gene (5 bases). Trimming stripped 0 bases from V and 5 bases from J, with 11 bases between. CDR1 and CDR2 (germline): LGHNA, YNFKEQ. The CDR3 has 15 amino acids.

The V and J genes are TRBV6-6 and TRBJ2-7; 9 nucleotides align to TRBD1. The junction had 7 bases not matched to a gene; V was cut back by 4 bases and J by 3 bases. This CDR3 region has 15 residues. From germline, CDR1 is MNHNY and CDR2 SVGAGI (reference sequence). CDR3 nucleotide sequence: TGTGCCAGCAGTTCTGACAGGGGGGTCTACTACGAGCAGTACTTC. Protein product: CASSSDRGVYYEQYF.

The genes are TRBV7-2 and TRBJ1-3; no clear D gene. Trimming stripped 3 bases from V and 4 bases from J, with 7 bases between. CDR3 length: 13 amino acids. The germline V gene has CDR1 SGHTA and CDR2 FQGNSA. CDR3 in DNA: TGTGCCAGCAGCTTTGGAGGGGGAAACACCATATATTTT. This encodes CASSFGGGNTIYF. Full variable domain (outside the CDR3, taken from reference TRBV7-2 and TRBJ1-3): GAGVSQSPSNKVTEKGKDVELRCDPISGHTALYWYRQSLGQGLEFLIYFQGNSAPDKSGLPSDRFSAERTGGSVSTLTIQRTQQEDSAVYLCASSFGGGNTIYFGEGSWLTVV.

In DNA form, the CDR3 reads TGTGCCAGCAGTGGCCAGGTTACGCAGTATTTT. Amino acids: CASSGQVTQYF. The chain links TRBV2 to TRBJ2-3; D is unresolved. The CDR3 has 11 amino acids. V lost 4 bases to trimming and J lost 8 bases, with 7 bases between them. Germline V lookup: CDR1 SNHLY, CDR2 FYNNEI.

V gene TRBV7-6 combines with J gene TRBJ2-1; tentative D call: TRBD2 (5 bases). The germline V gene has CDR1 SGHVS and CDR2 FNYEAQ. The CDR3 contains 13 residues. Between the trimmed V and J ends, which lost 5 bases and 5 bases, there was a span of 10 bases. The CDR3 nucleotides read TGTGCCAGCAGCACTAGAGTAGACAATGAGCAGTTCTTC. Amino acid sequence: CASSTRVDNEQFF.

The V and J genes are TRBV11-2 and TRBJ2-1; D gene unclear. The V and J ends lost 1 base and 9 bases respectively, with 16 bases between them. The CDR3 length is 15 residues. Germline V gene lookup returns CDR1 SGHAT and CDR2 FQNNGV. CDR3 sequence: CASSLGHGGDTEQFF. The CDR3 nucleotides read TGTGCCAGCAGCTTAGGACACGGCGGAGACACTGAGCAGTTCTTC. The full variable domain, in which reference TRBV11-2 and TRBJ2-1 provide the parts outside the CDR3, is EAGVAQSPRYKIIEKRQSVAFWCNPISGHATLYWYQQILGQGPKLLIQFQNNGVVDDSQLPKDRFSAERLKGVDSTLKIQPAKLEDSAVYLCASSLGHGGDTEQFFGPGTRLTVL.

The rearrangement links TRBV7-2 to TRBJ2-7, with unresolved D. The CDR3 sequence is 13 residues long. The germline V and J ends were trimmed by 5 bases and 4 bases, with 12 bases remaining between them. Germline values: CDR1 SGHTA, CDR2 FQGNSA. CDR3 nucleotide sequence: TGTGCCAGCAGCCCCGGTAGGGATTACGAGCAGTACTTC. It encodes CASSPGRDYEQYF.